This entry features one T cell receptor beta chain sequence. The target antigen is unknown. Described time point: neoterminal ileum biopsy at postoperative endoscopy, about 6 months after surgery. The sample originates from a study of T cell repertoires in ileal Crohn's disease. For the study at large: At postoperative colonoscopy, neoterminal ileum biopsies were taken as M6.

Sequencing used immunoSEQ multiplex PCR; TCRdb keeps in-frame clones, though not all of them. This table holds about 12,000 clones, approximately 85% found once. The study, taken as a whole, reports: Active smokers at surgery had more clonal expansions than non-smokers.

The CDR3 runs to 18 residues. Germline loops: CDR1 LNHNV, CDR2 YYDKDF (reference sequence). J gave up 2 bases and V 0 bases, and 10 bases lay outside the gene matches. The chain is built from TRBV15 and TRBJ2-3; 8 positions match TRBD2. Sequences were obtained from ileal tissue. The TCR originated in an adult with Crohn's disease. The chain's CDR3 is CATSRDPPAGVNTDTQYF. As DNA, the CDR3 is TGTGCCACCAGCAGAGATCCCCCAGCGGGAGTGAACACAGATACGCAGTATTTT.